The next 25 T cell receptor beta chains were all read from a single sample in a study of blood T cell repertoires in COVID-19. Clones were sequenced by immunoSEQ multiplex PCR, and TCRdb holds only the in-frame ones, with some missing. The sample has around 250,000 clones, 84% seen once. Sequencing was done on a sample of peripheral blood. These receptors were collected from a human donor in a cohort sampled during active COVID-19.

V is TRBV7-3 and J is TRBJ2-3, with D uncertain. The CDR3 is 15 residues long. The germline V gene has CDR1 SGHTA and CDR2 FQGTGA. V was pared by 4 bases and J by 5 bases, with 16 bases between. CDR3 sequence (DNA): TGTGCCAGCAGCTCACTCGCGGAACCTGGAGATACGCAGTATTTT. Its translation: CASSSLAEPGDTQYF.

The CDR3 coding sequence is TGTGCCAGCAGCTGGGGGGACAGAAGACACACTGAAGCTTTCTTT. Translation gives CASSWGDRRHTEAFF. This chain links TRBV5-8 with TRBJ1-1; 7 nucleotides match TRBD1. V lost 3 bases and J lost 3; bases outside the gene matches: 8. The CDR3 sequence is 15 residues long. The germline V gene encodes CDR1 SGHTS and CDR2 YDEGEE. Full variable domain (outside the CDR3, taken from reference TRBV5-8 and TRBJ1-1): EAGVTQSPTHLIKTRGQQATLRCSPISGHTSVYWYQQALGLGLQFLLWYDEGEERNRGNFPPRFSGRQFPNYSSELNVNALELEDSALYLCASSWGDRRHTEAFFGQGTRLTVV.

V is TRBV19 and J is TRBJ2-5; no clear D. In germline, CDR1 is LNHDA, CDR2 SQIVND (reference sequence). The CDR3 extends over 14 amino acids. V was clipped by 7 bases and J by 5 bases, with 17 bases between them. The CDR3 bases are TGTGCCAGTACCCCGGATTCCTCGCGGGAGACCCAGTACTTC. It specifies CASTPDSSRETQYF.

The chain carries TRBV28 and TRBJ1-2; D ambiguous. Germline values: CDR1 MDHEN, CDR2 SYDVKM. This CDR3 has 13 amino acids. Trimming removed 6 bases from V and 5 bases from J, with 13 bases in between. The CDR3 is CASRKTEVYGYTF. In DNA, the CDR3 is TGTGCCAGCAGAAAGACTGAGGTTTATGGCTACACCTTC.

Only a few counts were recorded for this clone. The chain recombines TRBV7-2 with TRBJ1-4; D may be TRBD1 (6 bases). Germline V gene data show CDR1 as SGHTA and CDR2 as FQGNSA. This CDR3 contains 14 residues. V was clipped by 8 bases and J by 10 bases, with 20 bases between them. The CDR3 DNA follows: TGTGCCAGCCAACAGGGTCCAACTAGAGGAAAACTGTTTTTT. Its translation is CASQQGPTRGKLFF.

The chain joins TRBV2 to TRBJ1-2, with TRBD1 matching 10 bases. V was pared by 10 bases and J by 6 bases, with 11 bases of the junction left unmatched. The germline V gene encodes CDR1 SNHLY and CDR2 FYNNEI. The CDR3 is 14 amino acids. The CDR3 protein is CAKTQTGGADGYTF. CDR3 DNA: TGTGCCAAGACCCAGACAGGGGGCGCGGATGGCTACACCTTC.

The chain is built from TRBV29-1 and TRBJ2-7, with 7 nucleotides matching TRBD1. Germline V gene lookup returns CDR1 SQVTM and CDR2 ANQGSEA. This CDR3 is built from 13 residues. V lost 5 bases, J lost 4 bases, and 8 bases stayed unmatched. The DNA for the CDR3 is TGCAGCGTTACTCGACAGGGATCATACGAGCAGTACTTC. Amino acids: CSVTRQGSYEQYF.

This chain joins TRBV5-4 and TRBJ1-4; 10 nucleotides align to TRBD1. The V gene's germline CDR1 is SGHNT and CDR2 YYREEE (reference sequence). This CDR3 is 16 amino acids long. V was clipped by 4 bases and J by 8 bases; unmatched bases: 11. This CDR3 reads CASSRPRQGALEKLFF. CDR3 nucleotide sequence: TGTGCCAGCAGCAGACCTCGACAGGGGGCGTTAGAAAAACTGTTTTTT.

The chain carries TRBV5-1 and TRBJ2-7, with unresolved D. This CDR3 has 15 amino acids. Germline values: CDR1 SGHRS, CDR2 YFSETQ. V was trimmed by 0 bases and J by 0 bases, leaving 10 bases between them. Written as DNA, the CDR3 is TGCGCCAGCAGCTTGGTAGCACTAAGCTCCTACGAGCAGTACTTC. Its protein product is CASSLVALSSYEQYF.

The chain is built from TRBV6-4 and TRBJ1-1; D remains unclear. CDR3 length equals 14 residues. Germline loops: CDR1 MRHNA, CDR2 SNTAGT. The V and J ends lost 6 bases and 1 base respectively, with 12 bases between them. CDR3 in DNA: TGTGCCAGCAGACCCTACGGAGGGAACACTGAAGCTTTCTTT. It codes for CASRPYGGNTEAFF.

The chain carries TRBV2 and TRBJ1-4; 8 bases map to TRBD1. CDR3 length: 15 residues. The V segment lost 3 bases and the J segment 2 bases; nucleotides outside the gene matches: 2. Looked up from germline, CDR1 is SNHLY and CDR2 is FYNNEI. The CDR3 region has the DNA TGTGCCAGCAGTGACAGGGGGCGTACTAATGAAAAACTGTTTTTT. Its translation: CASSDRGRTNEKLFF.

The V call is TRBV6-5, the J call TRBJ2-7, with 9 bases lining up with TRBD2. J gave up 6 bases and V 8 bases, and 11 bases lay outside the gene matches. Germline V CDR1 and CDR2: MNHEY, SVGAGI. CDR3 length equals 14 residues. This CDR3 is CASSIAGVAREQYF. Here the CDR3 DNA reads TGTGCCAGCTCTATAGCGGGAGTCGCCCGCGAGCAGTACTTC.

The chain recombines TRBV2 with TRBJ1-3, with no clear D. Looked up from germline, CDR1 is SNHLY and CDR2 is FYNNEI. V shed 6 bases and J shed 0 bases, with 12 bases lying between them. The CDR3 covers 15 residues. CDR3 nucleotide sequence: TGTGCCAGCAGGTTGACTACCGCCTCTGGAAACACCATATATTTT. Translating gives CASRLTTASGNTIYF.

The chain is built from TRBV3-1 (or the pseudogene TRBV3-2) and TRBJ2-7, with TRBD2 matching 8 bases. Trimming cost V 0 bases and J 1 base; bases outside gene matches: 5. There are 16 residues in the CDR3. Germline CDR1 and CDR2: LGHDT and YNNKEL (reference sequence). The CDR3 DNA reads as TGTGCCAGCAGCCAAGACTTAGCGGGACTTTCCTACGAGCAGTACTTC. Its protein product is CASSQDLAGLSYEQYF.

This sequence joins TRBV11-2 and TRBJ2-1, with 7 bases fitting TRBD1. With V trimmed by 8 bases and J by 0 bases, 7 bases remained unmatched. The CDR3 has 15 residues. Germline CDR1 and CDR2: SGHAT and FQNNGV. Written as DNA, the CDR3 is TGTGCCAGCCAAATACAGGGGAGCTCCTACAATGAGCAGTTCTTC. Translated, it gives CASQIQGSSYNEQFF. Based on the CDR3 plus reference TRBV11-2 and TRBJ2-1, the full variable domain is EAGVAQSPRYKIIEKRQSVAFWCNPISGHATLYWYQQILGQGPKLLIQFQNNGVVDDSQLPKDRFSAERLKGVDSTLKIQPAKLEDSAVYLCASQIQGSSYNEQFFGPGTRLTVL.

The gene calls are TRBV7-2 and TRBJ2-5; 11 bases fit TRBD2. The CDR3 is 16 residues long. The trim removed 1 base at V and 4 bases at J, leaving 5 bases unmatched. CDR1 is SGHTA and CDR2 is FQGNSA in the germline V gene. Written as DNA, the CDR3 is TGTGCCAGCAGCTTAGATAGCGGGGGGGCAGCAGAGACCCAGTACTTC. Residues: CASSLDSGGAAETQYF.

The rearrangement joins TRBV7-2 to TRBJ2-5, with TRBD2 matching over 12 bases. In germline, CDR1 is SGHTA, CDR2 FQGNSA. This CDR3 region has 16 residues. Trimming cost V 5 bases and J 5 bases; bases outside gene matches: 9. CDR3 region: CASSKRLAGGQETQYF. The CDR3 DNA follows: TGTGCCAGCAGCAAGAGGCTAGCGGGGGGGCAGGAGACCCAGTACTTC. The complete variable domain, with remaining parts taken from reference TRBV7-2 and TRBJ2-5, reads GAGVSQSPSNKVTEKGKDVELRCDPISGHTALYWYRQSLGQGLEFLIYFQGNSAPDKSGLPSDRFSAERTGGSVSTLTIQRTQQEDSAVYLCASSKRLAGGQETQYFGPGTRLLVL.

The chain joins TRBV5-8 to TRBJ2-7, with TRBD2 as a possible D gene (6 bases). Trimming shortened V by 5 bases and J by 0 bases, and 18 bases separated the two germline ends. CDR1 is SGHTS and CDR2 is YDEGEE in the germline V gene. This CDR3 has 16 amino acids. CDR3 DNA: TGTGCCAGCAGGAGTGCCGGGACTTCCGCCTCCTACGAGCAGTACTTC. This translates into CASRSAGTSASYEQYF.

CDR3 nucleotides: TGTGCCAGTAGTATAGGGACCTCTACAGCGGGGGCCCGCAATCAGCCCCAGCATTTT. Its translation is CASSIGTSTAGARNQPQHF. The chain recombines TRBV19 with TRBJ1-5; possibly TRBD1 for D (6 bases). The V end lost 1 base, the J end lost 2 bases, and 21 bases lay between the germline ends. This CDR3 has 19 amino acids. Germline V lookup: CDR1 LNHDA, CDR2 SQIVND (reference sequence).

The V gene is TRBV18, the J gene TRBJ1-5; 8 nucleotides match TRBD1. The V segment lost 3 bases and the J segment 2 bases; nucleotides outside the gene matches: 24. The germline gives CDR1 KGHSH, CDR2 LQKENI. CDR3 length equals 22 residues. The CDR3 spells CASSPRPQGATLSRAGNQPQHF. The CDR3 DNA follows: TGTGCCAGCTCACCCCGACCGCAGGGGGCGACGCTGTCCCGGGCTGGCAATCAGCCCCAGCATTTT.

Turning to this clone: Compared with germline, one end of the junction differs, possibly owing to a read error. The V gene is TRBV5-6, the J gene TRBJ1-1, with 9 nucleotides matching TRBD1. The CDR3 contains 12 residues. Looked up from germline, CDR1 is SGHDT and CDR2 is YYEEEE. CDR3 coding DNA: TGTGCCAGCAGCTTGGCCGGGACAGGGTCATCCTTT. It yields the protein CASSLAGTGSSF. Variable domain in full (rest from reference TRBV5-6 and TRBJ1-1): DAGVTQSPTHLIKTRGQQVTLRCSPKSGHDTVSWYQQALGQGPQFIFQYYEEEERQRGNFPDRFSGHQFPNYSSELNVNALLLGDSALYLCASSLAGTGSSFGQGTRLTVV.

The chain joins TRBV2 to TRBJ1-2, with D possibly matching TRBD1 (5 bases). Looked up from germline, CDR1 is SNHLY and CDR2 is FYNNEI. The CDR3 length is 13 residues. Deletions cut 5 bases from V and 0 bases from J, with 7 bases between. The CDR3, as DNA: TGTGCCAGCAGTAGACAGTCTAACTATGGCTACACCTTC. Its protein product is CASSRQSNYGYTF.

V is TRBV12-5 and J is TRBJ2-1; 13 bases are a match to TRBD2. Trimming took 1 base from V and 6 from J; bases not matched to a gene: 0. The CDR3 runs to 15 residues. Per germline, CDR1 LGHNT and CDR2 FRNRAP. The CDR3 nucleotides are TGTGCTAGTGGTTTGGGACTAGCGGGGGGCAATGAGCAGTTCTTC. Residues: CASGLGLAGGNEQFF.

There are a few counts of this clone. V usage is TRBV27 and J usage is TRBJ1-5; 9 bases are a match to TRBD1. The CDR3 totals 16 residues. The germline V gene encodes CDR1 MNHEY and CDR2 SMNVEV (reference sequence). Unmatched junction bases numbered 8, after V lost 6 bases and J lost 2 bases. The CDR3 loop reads CASRKGTGRGNQPQHF. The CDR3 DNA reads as TGTGCCAGCAGAAAAGGGACAGGGAGGGGCAATCAGCCCCAGCATTTT.

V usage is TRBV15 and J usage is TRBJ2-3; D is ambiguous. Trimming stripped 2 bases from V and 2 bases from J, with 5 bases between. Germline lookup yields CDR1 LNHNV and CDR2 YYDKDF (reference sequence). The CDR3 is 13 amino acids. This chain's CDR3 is CATSRPYTDTQYF. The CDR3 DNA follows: TGTGCCACCAGCAGACCTTACACAGATACGCAGTATTTT.